One sample yielded the 29 T cell receptor beta chains listed below, sequenced in a study of cytotoxic CD8 clonotypes in ibrutinib-treated CLL. The table came from immunoSEQ multiplex PCR; TCRdb's copy has only in-frame clones and leaves some out. The table records fewer than 25,000 clones, approximately 72% of them present only once. Sequencing was performed on PBMCs, taken before ibrutinib treatment. These receptors all stem from a human donor with chronic lymphocytic leukemia.

This chain uses TRBV6-1 with TRBJ1-2; tentatively, D is TRBD1 (5 bases). Germline CDR1 is MNHNS and CDR2 is SASEGT. The CDR3 extends over 16 amino acids. Trimming took off 3 bases at V and 2 bases at J, with 16 bases between the two ends. The CDR3 protein is CASSDNRGFGNYGYTF. In nucleotides, the CDR3 is TGTGCCAGCAGTGATAATCGGGGGTTCGGCAACTATGGCTACACCTTC.

CDR3 nucleotide sequence: TGTGCCAGCAGCGTGGATTTATTTGTGAACACTGAAGCTTTCTTT. This codes for CASSVDLFVNTEAFF. This sequence joins TRBV9 and TRBJ1-1; D unclear. This CDR3 is 15 amino acids long. CDR1 and CDR2 from the germline V gene are SGDLS and YYNGEE. V was clipped by 2 bases and J by 0 bases, with 11 bases between them. The entire variable domain, with the rest obtained from reference TRBV9 and TRBJ1-1, is as follows: DSGVTQTPKHLITATGQRVTLRCSPRSGDLSVYWYQQSLDQGLQFLIQYYNGEERAKGNILERFSAQQFPDLHSELNLSSLELGDSALYFCASSVDLFVNTEAFFGQGTRLTVV.

The chain has TRBV30 and TRBJ1-6; 8 nucleotides align to TRBD1. Germline values: CDR1 GTSNPN, CDR2 SVGIG (reference sequence). The J segment lost 4 bases and the V segment lost 3 bases, leaving 8 bases of the junction unmatched. This CDR3 region has 16 residues. The CDR3 bases are TGTGCCTGGAGGAAGGACAGGGAGTTTTATAATTCACCCCTCCACTTT. Translating it yields CAWRKDREFYNSPLHF.

This clone was seen a handful of times. The chain recombines TRBV25-1 with TRBJ1-2, with TRBD1 identical over 7 bases. Per germline, CDR1 MGHDK and CDR2 SYGVNS. The V gene end was trimmed by 3 bases and the J gene end by 5 bases; junction bases not matched to a gene: 9. This CDR3 has 15 amino acids. The CDR3 here is CASSDYRDSFYGYTF. DNA for the CDR3: TGTGCCAGCAGTGATTACCGGGACAGCTTTTATGGCTACACCTTC.

The sample holds one count of this clone. V and J are TRBV5-1 and TRBJ2-6; maybe TRBD1 (6 bases). Germline CDR1 SGHRS, CDR2 YFSETQ. This CDR3 contains 16 residues. V was trimmed by 8 bases and J by 0 bases, leaving 15 bases between them. The DNA for the CDR3 is TGCGCCAGTGACCGCACAGGGAGCTCTGGGGCCAACGTCCTGACTTTC. Protein: CASDRTGSSGANVLTF.

J is TRBJ1-1 and V is TRBV7-6; D is ambiguous. This CDR3 comprises 15 residues. Trimming pared 3 bases from V and 2 bases from J, leaving 13 bases between. The germline gives CDR1 SGHVS, CDR2 FNYEAQ. The CDR3: CASSFTPNSNTEAFF. CDR3 nucleotides: TGTGCCAGCAGCTTCACCCCCAACAGTAACACTGAAGCTTTCTTT.

The chain employs TRBV2 and TRBJ2-1; D might be TRBD1 (6 bases). This CDR3 is 15 amino acids long. With 3 bases removed from V and 0 bases from J, the gap between germline ends came to 9 bases. Germline CDR1 reads SNHLY; CDR2 reads FYNNEI. For the CDR3, the DNA is TGTGCCAGCAGTGAGCAGGGGAGCTCCTACAATGAGCAGTTCTTC. The encoded protein is CASSEQGSSYNEQFF.

The rearrangement uses TRBV9 and TRBJ2-7, with a possible D match to TRBD1 (5 bases). Looked up from germline, CDR1 is SGDLS and CDR2 is YYNGEE. CDR3 size: 15 residues. V lost 0 bases and J lost 2, with 12 bases in between. The CDR3 is CASSVDLWGAYEQYF. CDR3 DNA: TGTGCCAGCAGCGTAGACCTCTGGGGCGCCTACGAGCAGTACTTC.

The genes are TRBV7-2 and TRBJ2-5; TRBD2 is a possible D gene (6 bases). The CDR3 has 14 residues. V was clipped by 1 base and J by 4 bases, with 10 bases between them. CDR1 is SGHTA and CDR2 is FQGNSA in the germline V gene. The CDR3 coding sequence is TGTGCCAGCAGCTTAGGGTCCGGGAGAGAGACCCAGTACTTC. Translated, it gives CASSLGSGRETQYF.

The V and J genes are TRBV10-3 and TRBJ2-7, with 12 bases aligning to TRBD2. Germline assignment: CDR1 ENHRY and CDR2 SYGVKD. With 6 bases clipped from V and 1 base from J, the junction kept 10 bases outside the gene matches. The CDR3 is 17 residues long. In DNA, the CDR3 is TGTGCCATCAGGAGACAAGAGGGGACTAGCGGGTCCTACGAGCAGTACTTC. Translating it yields CAIRRQEGTSGSYEQYF.

This clone is a singleton in its sample. This chain links TRBV11-2 with TRBJ2-5; D ambiguous. The CDR3 spans 14 residues. Trimming pared 4 bases from V and 4 bases from J, leaving 13 bases between. Germline V lookup: CDR1 SGHAT, CDR2 FQNNGV. CDR3 loop: CASSSDPGPETQYF. The CDR3 region has the DNA TGTGCCAGCAGCTCCGATCCGGGCCCAGAGACCCAGTACTTC. Combining the CDR3 with reference TRBV11-2 and TRBJ2-5 gives the whole variable domain EAGVAQSPRYKIIEKRQSVAFWCNPISGHATLYWYQQILGQGPKLLIQFQNNGVVDDSQLPKDRFSAERLKGVDSTLKIQPAKLEDSAVYLCASSSDPGPETQYFGPGTRLLVL.

This clone has more than one count but fewer than ten. This rearrangement joins TRBV7-9 to TRBJ1-3; the D gene is possibly TRBD1 (6 bases). V dropped 5 bases and J dropped 3 bases, with 14 bases sitting between them. This CDR3 has 15 amino acids. CDR1 SEHNR and CDR2 FQNEAQ come from the germline V gene (reference sequence). CDR3 nucleotides: TGTGCCAGCAGCCAACAGGGTCAGGGTGGAAACACCATATATTTT. Amino acids: CASSQQGQGGNTIYF.

The chain combines TRBV6-5 with TRBJ2-5; unclear D gene. Trimming removed 1 base at V and 1 base at J, with 7 bases between. This CDR3 has 14 residues. Per the germline V gene, CDR1 is MNHEY and CDR2 is SVGAGI. The CDR3 here is CASSYYPVQETQYF. CDR3 in DNA: TGTGCCAGCAGTTACTACCCGGTCCAAGAGACCCAGTACTTC.

The genes are TRBV19 and TRBJ1-1, with a weak D call TRBD1 (5 bases). V shed 1 base and J shed 1 base, with 7 bases lying between them. The CDR3 has 14 amino acids. Germline loops: CDR1 LNHDA, CDR2 SQIVND (reference sequence). CDR3 residues: CASSIGTKNTEAFF. CDR3 nucleotides: TGTGCCAGTAGTATAGGGACAAAGAACACTGAAGCTTTCTTT.

The chain is built from TRBV28 and TRBJ2-6; TRBD1 matches 9 bases. The V segment lost 6 bases and the J segment 4 bases; nucleotides outside the gene matches: 10. The germline CDR1 and CDR2 sequences are MDHEN and SYDVKM. The CDR3 length is 17 residues. CDR3 residues: CASRSGQGLSGANVLTF. The CDR3 nucleotides read TGTGCCAGCAGGTCGGGACAGGGACTTTCGGGGGCCAACGTCCTGACTTTC. The variable domain in full, with the rest retrieved from reference TRBV28 and TRBJ2-6, is DVKVTQSSRYLVKRTGEKVFLECVQDMDHENMFWYRQDPGLGLRLIYFSYDVKMKEKGDIPEGYSVSREKKERFSLILESASTNQTSMYLCASRSGQGLSGANVLTFGAGSRLTVL.

This clone was detected only a few times. The chain carries TRBV2 and TRBJ1-3; no definite D call. CDR1 is SNHLY, CDR2 FYNNEI, per germline. CDR3 size: 13 residues. V was trimmed by 11 bases and J by 0 bases, leaving 11 bases between them. CDR3 sequence (DNA): TGTGCCGGGAAGGGTTCCTCTGGAAACACCATATATTTT. Its protein is CAGKGSSGNTIYF.

The rearrangement links TRBV7-3 to TRBJ2-3, with 7 bases that match TRBD2. The CDR3 totals 16 residues. Per the germline V gene, CDR1 is SGHTA and CDR2 is FQGTGA. The junction had 9 bases not matched to a gene; V was cut back by 4 bases and J by 2 bases. CDR3 DNA sequence: TGTGCCAGCAGCTCCACCGGGAGGATACTCACAGATACGCAGTATTTT. Translating it yields CASSSTGRILTDTQYF.

V is TRBV5-1 and J is TRBJ2-3; 9 positions match TRBD1. Germline V gene lookup returns CDR1 SGHRS and CDR2 YFSETQ. The J segment lost 0 bases and the V segment lost 4 bases, leaving 6 bases of the junction unmatched. The CDR3 is 16 amino acids. As DNA, the CDR3 is TGCGCCAGCAGCAGGACAGGGGACAGTAGCACAGATACGCAGTATTTT. The encoded protein is CASSRTGDSSTDTQYF.

J is TRBJ1-1 and V is TRBV5-1, with TRBD1 matching 7 bases. V dropped 4 bases and J dropped 2; count of bases not matched to a gene: 11. CDR1 and CDR2 (germline): SGHRS, YFSETQ. This CDR3 has 16 amino acids. CDR3 sequence reads: CASSPWAQGGNTEAFF. CDR3 DNA sequence: TGCGCCAGCAGCCCTTGGGCCCAAGGGGGCAACACTGAAGCTTTCTTT.

This clone was observed a handful of times. The V gene is TRBV2, the J gene TRBJ1-1; 10 positions agree with TRBD1. CDR3 length: 14 residues. CDR1 is SNHLY and CDR2 is FYNNEI in the germline V gene. The V and J ends lost 5 bases and 5 bases, in that order; junction bases with no gene match: 5. Here the CDR3 reads CASSRDRGPTEAFF. The CDR3 DNA follows: TGTGCCAGCAGTCGGGACAGGGGCCCGACTGAAGCTTTCTTT. Full variable domain (outside the CDR3, taken from reference TRBV2 and TRBJ1-1): EPEVTQTPSHQVTQMGQEVILRCVPISNHLYFYWYRQILGQKVEFLVSFYNNEISEKSEIFDDQFSVERPDGSNFTLKIRSTKLEDSAMYFCASSRDRGPTEAFFGQGTRLTVV.

The rearrangement uses TRBV7-9 and TRBJ1-1; weak D call: TRBD1 (6 bases). The CDR3 contains 13 residues. The germline V gene encodes CDR1 SEHNR and CDR2 FQNEAQ (reference sequence). The V gene lost 5 bases and the J gene lost 1 base, with 8 bases spanning the gap. DNA of the CDR3: TGTGCCAGCAGCAGGACAGCGAACACTGAAGCTTTCTTT. Amino acid sequence: CASSRTANTEAFF.

CDR3 DNA: TGTGCAAGTCGCTTAGCGGAGGGAACAGTTGCTGAAGCTTTCTTT. This sequence encodes CASRLAEGTVAEAFF. The gene calls are TRBV12-2 and TRBJ1-1. TRBV12-2 has pseudogene status. This CDR3 has 15 residues.

The rearrangement uses TRBV4-3 and TRBJ2-1; 11 nucleotides line up with TRBD2. V gave up 0 bases and J gave up 9 bases; unmatched junction bases: 7. The CDR3 extends over 16 amino acids. Germline CDR1 is LGHNA and CDR2 is YSLEER. This CDR3 reads CASSQELAGALSEQFF. The CDR3 nucleotides are TGCGCCAGCAGCCAAGAACTAGCGGGAGCTTTGAGTGAGCAGTTCTTC.

This rearrangement joins TRBV15 to TRBJ2-7; the D is unclear. From germline, CDR1 is LNHNV and CDR2 YYDKDF (reference sequence). Between the trimmed V and J ends, which lost 0 bases and 6 bases, there was a span of 6 bases. The CDR3 extends over 12 amino acids. CDR3 nucleotides: TGTGCCACCAGCAGAGATTTCGGCGAGCAGTACTTC. Translated: CATSRDFGEQYF.

The rearrangement uses TRBV19 and TRBJ2-5; 9 nucleotides match TRBD2. The V and J ends lost 1 base and 4 bases, in that order; junction bases with no gene match: 4. The germline V gene encodes CDR1 LNHDA and CDR2 SQIVND (reference sequence). CDR3 length: 15 residues. The CDR3 DNA is TGTGCCAGTAGTATAGGTAGCGGGAGTACAGAGACCCAGTACTTC. Translating gives CASSIGSGSTETQYF.

The gene calls are TRBV6-5 and TRBJ2-3; the match to TRBD1 covers 8 bases. V dropped 6 bases and J dropped 5; count of bases not matched to a gene: 4. CDR1 MNHEY and CDR2 SVGAGI come from the germline V gene. The length of the CDR3 is 13 residues. The CDR3 DNA reads TGTGCCAGCAGGAAACAGGGGGGAGATACGCAGTATTTT. As protein: CASRKQGGDTQYF.

The V call is TRBV7-9, the J call TRBJ2-7, with D uncertain. Germline V gene sequence: CDR1 SEHNR, CDR2 FQNEAQ (reference sequence). The CDR3 is made up of 13 amino acids. V lost 4 bases, J lost 1 base, and 8 bases lay in between. CDR3: CASSSGESYEQYF. The CDR3 region has the DNA TGTGCCAGCAGCTCGGGCGAGTCCTACGAGCAGTACTTC.

The rearrangement uses TRBV7-2 and TRBJ1-5, with D perhaps matching TRBD1 (5 bases). V was pared by 10 bases and J by 3 bases, with 16 bases between. There are 14 residues in the CDR3. CDR1 SGHTA and CDR2 FQGNSA come from the germline V gene. CDR3 sequence reads: CATGRDLNNQPQHF. The CDR3 DNA is TGTGCCACCGGCCGGGACCTAAACAATCAGCCCCAGCATTTT. The variable domain in full, with the rest retrieved from reference TRBV7-2 and TRBJ1-5, is GAGVSQSPSNKVTEKGKDVELRCDPISGHTALYWYRQSLGQGLEFLIYFQGNSAPDKSGLPSDRFSAERTGGSVSTLTIQRTQQEDSAVYLCATGRDLNNQPQHFGDGTRLSIL.

The V and J genes are TRBV7-3 and TRBJ2-2; 9 nucleotides agree with TRBD2. Per the germline V gene, CDR1 is SGHTA and CDR2 is FQGTGA. The CDR3 spans 16 residues. With 1 base clipped from V and 5 bases from J, the junction kept 5 bases outside the gene matches. The CDR3 loop is CASSLIPAGGTGELFF. CDR3 nucleotides: TGTGCCAGCAGCTTAATCCCGGCGGGAGGGACCGGGGAGCTGTTTTTT.